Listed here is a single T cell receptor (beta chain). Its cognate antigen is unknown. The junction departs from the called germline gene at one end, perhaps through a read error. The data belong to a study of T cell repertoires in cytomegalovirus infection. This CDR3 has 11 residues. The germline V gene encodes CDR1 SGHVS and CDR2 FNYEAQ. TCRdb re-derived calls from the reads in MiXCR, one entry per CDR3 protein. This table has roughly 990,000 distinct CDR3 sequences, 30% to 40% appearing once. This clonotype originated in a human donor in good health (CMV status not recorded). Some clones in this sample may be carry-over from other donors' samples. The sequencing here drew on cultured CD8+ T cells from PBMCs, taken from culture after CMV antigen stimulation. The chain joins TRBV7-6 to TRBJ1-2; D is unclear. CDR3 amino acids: CASSLTGELGF. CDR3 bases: TGTGCCAGCAGCTTAACGGGCGAACTGGGTTTC.